This TCR beta chain is from a study of cytomegalovirus exposure and HLA in healthy donors. Study outcomes and limitations: Earlier analysis yielded a pattern in which most TCR beta V segments were productive about 90% or about 30% of the time. V- and J-gene trimming in TCR beta was tied to a missense DCLRE1C variant by an analysis performed later. Among CMV-associated TCR beta chains, most appeared HLA-restricted in a later analysis.

Concerning this clone itself: The antigen is unknown.

PCR primers comprised 60 Vbeta and 13 Jbeta primers. Assay: immunoSEQ multiplex PCR; the TCRdb copy retains only in-frame clones and omits some. The profile shows just over 150,000 clones, roughly 84% of them singletons. Nominal health characterized the donors when sampled, though unrecorded immune exposures were likely. The germline V gene has CDR1 SGHKS and CDR2 YYEKEE (reference sequence). The CDR3 spans 17 residues. The V gene end was trimmed by 3 bases and the J gene end by 1 base; junction bases not matched to a gene: 11. V and J are TRBV5-5 and TRBJ2-3; TRBD2 matches at 7 bases. The sample taken for sequencing was PBMCs. The clonotype was recovered from a man between 18 and 29 years old in good health and CMV-seropositive. The CDR3 sequence: CASSWGGGSGGTDTQYF. For the CDR3, the DNA is TGTGCCAGCAGCTGGGGGGGTGGTAGCGGTGGCACAGATACGCAGTATTTT.